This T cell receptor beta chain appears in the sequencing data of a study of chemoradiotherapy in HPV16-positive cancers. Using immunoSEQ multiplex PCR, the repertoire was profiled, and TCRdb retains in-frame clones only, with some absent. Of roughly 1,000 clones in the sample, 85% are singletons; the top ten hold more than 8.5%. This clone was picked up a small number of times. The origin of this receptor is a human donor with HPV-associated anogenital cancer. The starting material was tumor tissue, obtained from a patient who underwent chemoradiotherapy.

This CDR3 is CASSSRGGSYEQYF. CDR3 nucleotides: TGTGCCAGCAGTTCACGGGGGGGGTCCTACGAGCAGTACTTC. The rearrangement links TRBV28 to TRBJ2-7; 8 bases fit TRBD2. This CDR3 region has 14 residues. Losses at the gene ends were 4 bases for V and 1 base for J; bases not matched to a gene: 3. Germline-derived CDR1 and CDR2 are MDHEN and SYDVKM.